A selection of T cell receptor beta chains follows, all from one sample in a study of blood T cells in healthy people across ages. TCRdb analysed the 5' RACE reads with MiXCR anew, one entry per CDR3 protein. Of 1.5 million to 2 million distinct CDR3 sequences listed, around 36% are singletons. Material: blood. The receptors originated from a woman aged 30 to 39 in good health. CDR3s include the opening cysteine and the closing phenylalanine or tryptophan.

TRBV19	TRBJ1-5	CASTRDSFNQPQHF
TRBV20-1	TRBJ2-3	CSARDHYNTQYF
TRBV15	TRBJ2-3	CATSRGDWGVGDTQYF
TRBV10-3	TRBJ2-6	CAISEGATYSGASVLTF
TRBV7-9	TRBJ2-5	CASSLVHSGETQYF
TRBV29-1	TRBJ2-1	CSCEGKTSYNERFF
TRBV10-3	TRBJ2-3	CAITGTGATDTQYF
TRBV6-5	TRBJ1-1	CASSYSVDTEAFF
TRBV7-9	TRBJ1-4	CASSLSRERLFF
TRBV2	TRBJ2-3	CASCEGPGGRGADTQYF
TRBV5-1	TRBJ1-2	CASSLQGRGYTF